Listed below are T cell receptor beta chains from one sample, sequenced in a study of blood T cells in healthy people across ages. MiXCR, run by TCRdb on the 5' RACE reads, gives a single entry per CDR3 protein. The sample lists about 730,000 distinct CDR3 sequences, 40% to 45% occurring once. The sequenced sample consisted of blood. These receptors came from a woman aged 55-75 years in good health. Both conserved end residues are part of each CDR3. D genes are given only for firm matches. Expanded clones get a size class; other rows say once, few or many, or leave the size out.

>.|few|TRBJ2-5|TRBV7-2
CASSLRSGQEETQYF
TGTGCCAGCAGTTTGAGGAGCGGGCAAGAGGAGACCCAGTACTTC
>.|many|TRBJ2-7|TRBV6-2/TRBV6-3
CASSRESYEQYF
TGTGCCAGCAGCAGGGAATCCTACGAGCAGTACTTC
>.|.|TRBJ2-1|TRBV7-2
CASSLDGGKSSYNEQFF
TGTGCCAGCAGCTTAGATGGCGGGAAAAGCTCCTACAATGAGCAGTTCTTC
>.|few|TRBJ2-7|TRBV10-3
CAIRPDLGISYEQYF
TGTGCCATCAGGCCAGATCTGGGGATCTCCTACGAGCAGTACTTC
>.|few|TRBJ2-7|TRBV11-2
CASSLDRGKSYEQYF
TGTGCCAGCAGCTTAGATCGGGGAAAGTCCTACGAGCAGTACTTC
>TRBD1|few|TRBJ1-2|TRBV5-1
CASSLEGQGALYGYTF
TGCGCCAGCAGCTTGGAAGGACAGGGGGCGTTGTATGGCTACACCTTC
>.|.|TRBJ2-7|TRBV20-1
CSASPFDGRGSEQYF
TGCAGTGCCAGTCCTTTTGACGGGCGGGGTAGCGAGCAGTACTTC
>.|.|TRBJ2-3|TRBV5-1
CASKDHRGTDTQYF
TGCGCCAGCAAGGACCACCGGGGCACAGATACGCAGTATTTT
>.|.|TRBJ2-3|TRBV6-2/TRBV6-3
CASTTRRAHTDTQYF
TGTGCCAGCACCACCCGTAGGGCCCACACAGATACGCAGTATTTT
>.|.|TRBJ2-7|TRBV6-6
CASSKVAYEQYF
TGTGCCAGCAGTAAAGTTGCCTACGAGCAGTACTTC
>.|many|TRBJ2-7|TRBV5-1
CASSLGAGFSSYEQYF
TGCGCCAGCAGCTTGGGTGCAGGATTCAGCTCCTACGAGCAGTACTTC
>.|.|TRBJ2-2|TRBV7-9
CTSRVPGTDANTGELFF
TGTACCAGCAGGGTTCCCGGGACCGATGCGAACACCGGGGAGCTGTTTTTT
>TRBD1|few|TRBJ1-1|TRBV18
CASSPTGENTEAFF
TGTGCCAGCTCACCGACAGGGGAGAACACTGAAGCTTTCTTT
>.|.|TRBJ2-5|TRBV20-1
CSARDHRDIGETQYF
TGCAGTGCTAGAGATCACCGGGACATTGGCGAGACCCAGTACTTC
>.|.|TRBJ1-1|TRBV20-1
CSAGDMRDTEAFF
TGCAGTGCTGGAGATATGCGGGACACTGAAGCTTTCTTT
>TRBD2|many|TRBJ2-3|TRBV6-5
CASSQAGFVTDTQYF
TGTGCCAGCAGTCAAGCGGGGTTCGTCACAGATACGCAGTATTTT
>TRBD2|.|TRBJ2-1|TRBV6-2/TRBV6-3
CASSTSGGMQQFF
TGTGCCAGCAGTACTAGCGGGGGCATGCAGCAGTTCTTC
>.|few|TRBJ2-2|TRBV5-6
CASSLVGGANTGELFF
TGTGCCAGCAGCTTGGTGGGGGGCGCGAACACCGGGGAGCTGTTTTTT
>TRBD2|.|TRBJ2-5|TRBV7-7
CASSLATSGGALKTQYF
TGTGCCAGCAGCTTAGCGACTAGCGGGGGGGCTTTAAAGACCCAGTACTTC
>.|many|TRBJ1-2|TRBV25-1
CASSELNSNYGYTF
TGTGCCAGCAGTGAATTAAACAGTAACTATGGCTACACCTTC
>TRBD1|many|TRBJ2-5|TRBV12-3/TRBV12-4
CASSLGPRGPETQYF
TGTGCCAGCAGTTTGGGCCCCAGGGGGCCAGAGACCCAGTACTTC
>.|few|TRBJ2-7|TRBV6-2/TRBV6-3
CASSLQATKGTYEQYF
TGTGCCAGCAGTTTACAGGCCACAAAAGGCACCTACGAGCAGTACTTC
>.|few|TRBJ1-6|TRBV12-3/TRBV12-4
CASSLVGGYLNSPLHF
TGTGCCAGCAGTTTAGTCGGGGGATATTTGAATTCACCCCTCCACTTT
>.|.|TRBJ2-4|TRBV29-1
CSVEEGSKNIQYF
TGCAGCGTTGAGGAAGGGTCCAAAAACATTCAGTACTTC
>TRBD2|.|TRBJ2-7|TRBV14
CASSPGLVGLEQYF
TGTGCCAGCAGCCCGGGACTAGTGGGTCTCGAGCAGTACTTC
>.|few|TRBJ2-3|TRBV18
CASSPPSGVGTDTQYF
TGTGCCAGCTCACCACCGTCGGGAGTGGGGACAGATACGCAGTATTTT
>TRBD2|once|TRBJ2-5|TRBV7-3
CASGRSGGQETQYF
TGTGCCAGCGGGCGTAGCGGGGGGCAAGAGACCCAGTACTTC
>TRBD2|many|TRBJ2-3|TRBV7-2
CASSPGTSGNTDTQYF
TGTGCCAGCAGCCCGGGGACTAGCGGAAACACAGATACGCAGTATTTT
>.|.|TRBJ1-6|TRBV5-5
CASSVEGSSTLHF
TGTGCCAGCAGCGTCGAAGGGTCGAGTACCCTCCACTTT
>.|.|TRBJ2-5|TRBV20-1
CSASPLKSETQYF
TGCAGTGCTAGTCCCCTAAAGTCAGAGACCCAGTACTTC
>.|.|TRBJ1-2|TRBV25-1
CASSEYSSGNAYGYTF
TGTGCCAGCAGTGAATATAGTTCGGGGAATGCCTATGGCTACACCTTC
>TRBD1|once|TRBJ1-4|TRBV6-5
CASRGQGREKLFF
TGTGCCAGCAGGGGACAGGGTCGCGAAAAACTGTTTTTT
>.|few|TRBJ1-1|TRBV29-1
CSVGITNTEAFF
TGCAGCGTTGGAATTACGAACACTGAAGCTTTCTTT
>TRBD1|many|TRBJ1-2|TRBV7-2
CASSSAGTGNGYTF
TGTGCCAGCAGCTCGGCCGGGACAGGGAATGGCTACACCTTC
>.|.|TRBJ1-6|TRBV14
CASSQAGGHRYSPLHF
TGTGCCAGCAGCCAAGCCGGGGGGCACCGTTATTCACCCCTCCACTTT
>TRBD2|many|TRBJ2-5|TRBV7-7
CASSLGLAGGGETQYF
TGTGCCAGCAGTTTAGGACTAGCGGGAGGAGGAGAGACCCAGTACTTC
>.|.|TRBJ2-5|TRBV6-6
CASREHSGTATQYF
TGTGCCAGCAGAGAACACTCAGGGACTGCGACCCAGTACTTC
>.|.|TRBJ1-4|TRBV10-3
CAISPGVGMTLNEKLFF
TGTGCCATCAGTCCCGGGGTCGGCATGACCCTTAATGAAAAACTGTTTTTT
>.|.|TRBJ2-7|TRBV25-1
CASSEFLGDPNEQYF
TGTGCCAGCAGTGAATTTCTCGGAGACCCCAACGAGCAGTACTTC
>TRBD2|.|TRBJ2-1|TRBV5-1
CASSLAGLADYYNEQFF
TGCGCCAGCAGCTTGGCCGGACTAGCGGACTACTACAATGAGCAGTTCTTC
>.|.|TRBJ1-2|TRBV18
CASSPPGGTDGYTF
TGTGCCAGCTCACCACCGGGGGGGACGGATGGCTACACCTTC
>.|few|TRBJ2-1|TRBV6-5
CASSRNGDNEQFF
TGTGCCAGCAGTCGGAATGGGGACAATGAGCAGTTCTTC
>TRBD1|.|TRBJ1-2|TRBV11-1
CASSLSDRGSFGYTF
TGTGCCAGCAGCTTATCGGACAGGGGATCTTTCGGCTACACCTTC
>.|.|TRBJ1-1|TRBV20-1
CSARVGGGSTEAFF
TGCAGTGCTAGAGTAGGGGGGGGGAGCACTGAAGCTTTCTTT
>.|.|TRBJ1-1|TRBV4-2
CASSQDRRDTEAFF
TGTGCCAGCAGCCAAGATAGAAGGGACACTGAAGCTTTCTTT
>.|once|TRBJ1-3|TRBV7-2
CASTKNGGSSGNTIYF
TGTGCCAGCACCAAGAACGGGGGCTCCTCTGGAAACACCATATATTTT
>TRBD2|.|TRBJ2-3|TRBV7-3
CASSLGTSGFTDTQYF
TGTGCCAGCAGCCTCGGGACTAGCGGATTCACAGATACGCAGTATTTT
>.|.|TRBJ2-7|TRBV4-1
CASSQGRDSAYEQYF
TGCGCCAGCAGCCAAGGCCGGGACTCGGCCTACGAGCAGTACTTC
>.|few|TRBJ2-4|TRBV5-1
CASSAVLAPAEQYF
TGCGCCAGCAGCGCCGTCCTGGCACCTGCAGAGCAGTACTTC
>TRBD2|.|TRBJ2-5|TRBV20-1
CSARDPSGPGNEQYF
TGCAGTGCTAGAGACCCTAGCGGGCCTGGAAATGAGCAGTACTTC
>.|.|TRBJ1-4|TRBV6-2/TRBV6-3
CASSRQVGEEKLFF
TGTGCCAGCAGTCGACAGGTCGGAGAGGAAAAACTGTTTTTT
>.|.|TRBJ2-7|TRBV5-1
CASSSKTRVEQYF
TGCGCCAGCAGCTCCAAAACGAGGGTCGAGCAGTACTTC
>.|.|TRBJ1-6|TRBV20-1
CSPRWQDNSPLHF
TGCAGTCCCCGGTGGCAGGATAATTCACCCCTCCACTTT
>TRBD1|few|TRBJ1-5|TRBV5-1
CASSIGQGDQPQHF
TGCGCCAGCAGCATCGGACAGGGTGATCAGCCCCAGCATTTT
>TRBD2|few|TRBJ2-3|TRBV20-1
CSAIATSGSTDTQYF
TGCAGTGCTATCGCGACTAGCGGGAGCACAGATACGCAGTATTTT
>TRBD1|.|TRBJ2-1|TRBV20-1
CSASWTGAPNEQFF
TGCAGTGCTAGTTGGACAGGGGCCCCCAATGAGCAGTTCTTC
>.|.|TRBJ2-3|TRBV11-2
CASSAGFTDTQYF
TGTGCCAGCAGTGCAGGGTTCACAGATACGCAGTATTTT
>.|.|TRBJ1-5|TRBV2
CASSEGALNQPQHF
TGTGCCAGCAGTGAAGGGGCCCTCAATCAGCCCCAGCATTTT
>.|.|TRBJ2-2|TRBV5-6
CASSFGGVTSNTGELFF
TGTGCCAGCAGCTTCGGAGGGGTGACCTCGAACACCGGGGAGCTGTTTTTT
>TRBD2|few|TRBJ2-7|TRBV7-6
CASSPSTGRTYEQYF
TGTGCCAGCAGCCCATCGACCGGGAGGACCTACGAGCAGTACTTC